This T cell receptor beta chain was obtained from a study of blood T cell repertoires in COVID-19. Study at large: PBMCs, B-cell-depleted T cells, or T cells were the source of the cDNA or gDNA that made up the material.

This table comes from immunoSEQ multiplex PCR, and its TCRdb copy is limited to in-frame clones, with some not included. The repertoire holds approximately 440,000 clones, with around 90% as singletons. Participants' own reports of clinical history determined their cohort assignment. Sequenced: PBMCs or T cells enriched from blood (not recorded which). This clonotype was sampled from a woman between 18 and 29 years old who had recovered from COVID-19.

The CDR3 coding sequence is TGTGCCAGCAGCTTGCGTGCAGGGGGGAACACTGAAGCTTTCTTT. Translating it yields CASSLRAGGNTEAFF. V is TRBV5-6 and J is TRBJ1-1, with TRBD1 matching over 7 bases. In germline, CDR1 is SGHDT, CDR2 YYEEEE. The CDR3 is 15 amino acids. Trimming took 1 base from V and 1 from J; bases not matched to a gene: 4.